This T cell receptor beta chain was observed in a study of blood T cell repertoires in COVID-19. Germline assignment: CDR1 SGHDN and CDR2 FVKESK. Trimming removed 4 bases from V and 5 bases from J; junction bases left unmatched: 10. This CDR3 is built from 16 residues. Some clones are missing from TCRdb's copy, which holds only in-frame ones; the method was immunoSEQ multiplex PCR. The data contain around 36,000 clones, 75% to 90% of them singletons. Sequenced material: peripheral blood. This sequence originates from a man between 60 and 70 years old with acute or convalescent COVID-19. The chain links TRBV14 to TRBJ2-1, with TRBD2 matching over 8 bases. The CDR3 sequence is CASSLSLSGSHNEQFF. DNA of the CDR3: TGTGCCAGCAGCCTAAGCCTCAGCGGGAGCCACAATGAGCAGTTCTTC.